This is a list of T cell receptor beta chains from one sample in a study of cytomegalovirus exposure and HLA in healthy donors. Profiled with immunoSEQ multiplex PCR; TCRdb holds only in-frame clones, not every one. The data show more than 95,000 clones, approximately 80% seen once. The sequenced sample consisted of PBMCs. Source of these receptors: a man aged 35-49 years in good health and CMV-seronegative. Both conserved end residues are part of each CDR3. The D gene is left open where the match is weak. Only some rows state a clone size, as once, few, many or a class for expanded clones.

D	length	size	J	V	CDR3	DNA
-	13	few	TRBJ1-2	TRBV10-3	CAISESPRHGYTF	TGTGCCATCAGTGAGTCTCCTAGGCATGGCTACACCTTC
TRBD1	17	-	TRBJ2-1	TRBV4-1	CASSRRTGMTSYNEQFF	TGCGCCAGCAGCCGAAGGACAGGGATGACCTCCTACAATGAGCAGTTCTTC
TRBD2	17	-	TRBJ2-3	TRBV4-1	CASSQEIAGGFTDTQYF	TGCGCCAGCAGCCAAGAAATAGCGGGGGGGTTCACAGATACGCAGTATTTT
TRBD2	16	-	TRBJ2-2	TRBV15	CAAIPAGDLNTGELFF	TGTGCCGCCATCCCAGCGGGGGACCTGAACACCGGGGAGCTGTTTTTT
-	14	-	TRBJ1-4	TRBV2	CASSVNSPNEKLFF	TGTGCCAGCAGTGTAAACAGTCCTAATGAAAAACTGTTTTTT
-	14	-	TRBJ2-7	TRBV6-1	CASTRGQSSYEQYF	TGTGCCAGCACGCGGGGACAGAGCTCCTACGAGCAGTACTTC
-	16	-	TRBJ2-3	TRBV11-2	CASSSPSKGNTDTQYF	TGTGCCAGCAGCTCCCCCTCCAAGGGGAACACAGATACGCAGTATTTT
-	13	-	TRBJ2-5	TRBV11-3	CASSLFGEETQYF	TGTGCCAGCAGCTTGTTCGGAGAAGAGACCCAGTACTTC
-	14	-	TRBJ2-7	TRBV7-9	CASSQRDSSYEQYF	TGTGCCAGCAGCCAACGGGACTCCTCCTACGAGCAGTACTTC
TRBD1	14	few	TRBJ1-2	TRBV10-3	CAISGTGIYYGYTF	TGTGCCATCAGCGGGACAGGAATCTACTATGGCTACACCTTC
TRBD1	18	-	TRBJ1-3	TRBV4-1	CASSQEEPGGAGGNTIYF	TGCGCCAGCAGCCAAGAGGAACCAGGGGGCGCGGGGGGAAACACCATATATTTT
-	15	-	TRBJ1-2	TRBV9	CASSVVEGEFYGYTF	TGTGCCAGCAGCGTAGTTGAGGGGGAATTCTATGGCTACACCTTC
TRBD2	13	once	TRBJ2-5	TRBV5-6	CASSRSGVETQYF	TGTGCCAGCAGCCGCAGCGGGGTTGAGACCCAGTACTTC
TRBD2	13	-	TRBJ2-3	TRBV7-2	CASKRGLTDTQYF	TGTGCCAGCAAGCGGGGCCTCACAGATACGCAGTATTTT
-	13	-	TRBJ1-6	TRBV6-4	CASGTGGDSPLHF	TGTGCCAGCGGGACGGGAGGGGATTCACCCCTCCACTTT
-	12	-	TRBJ2-7	TRBV5-4	CASSRDTYEQYF	TGTGCCAGCAGCCGGGACACTTACGAGCAGTACTTC
-	12	-	TRBJ2-2	TRBV7-2	CASSLGAGELFF	TGTGCCAGCAGCTTAGGCGCCGGGGAGCTGTTTTTT
TRBD1	14	-	TRBJ1-3	TRBV2	CASRTGSSGNTIYF	TGTGCCAGCAGGACAGGGTCCTCTGGAAACACCATATATTTT
-	12	few	TRBJ1-1	TRBV4-1	CASSQVYSEAFF	TGCGCCAGCAGCCAAGTTTACTCAGAAGCTTTCTTT
TRBD1	18	-	TRBJ1-2	TRBV9	CASSPPVWDRVEGYGYTF	TGTGCCAGCAGCCCCCCTGTATGGGACAGGGTTGAGGGCTATGGCTACACCTTC
TRBD1	17	-	TRBJ1-4	TRBV7-9	CASSDQRKGATNEKLFF	TGTGCCAGCAGCGACCAAAGAAAGGGGGCGACTAATGAAAAACTGTTTTTT
TRBD1	19	-	TRBJ1-2	TRBV4-2	CASSQDLGQGISLWWGYTF	TGTGCCAGCAGCCAAGATCTGGGACAGGGGATCTCCCTTTGGTGGGGCTACACCTTC
-	12	-	TRBJ1-2	TRBV6-6	CASTGDWGGYTF	TGTGCCAGCACTGGGGACTGGGGTGGCTACACCTTC
TRBD1	17	few	TRBJ1-5	TRBV15	CATSRDRGDSTNQPQHF	TGTGCCACCAGCAGAGATAGGGGGGACAGCACCAATCAGCCCCAGCATTTT
-	17	-	TRBJ2-1	TRBV19	CASSGSWQAGPYNEQFF	TGTGCCAGTAGTGGTTCTTGGCAGGCAGGCCCATACAATGAGCAGTTCTTC
TRBD1	16	-	TRBJ2-7	TRBV6-6	CAGSYSPNDRAYEQYF	TGTGCCGGCAGTTACTCCCCCAATGACAGGGCTTACGAGCAGTACTTC
TRBD1	16	-	TRBJ1-1	TRBV7-2	CASSFPLGQLNTEAFF	TGTGCCAGCAGCTTTCCCCTGGGACAGCTTAACACTGAAGCTTTCTTT
TRBD1	16	-	TRBJ1-5	TRBV27	CASSSRDRGYNQPQHF	TGTGCCAGCAGTTCCCGGGACAGGGGGTACAATCAGCCCCAGCATTTT
TRBD1	13	-	TRBJ1-6	TRBV7-2	CASSTGPPSPLHF	TGTGCCAGCTCGACAGGGCCCCCCTCACCCCTCCACTTT
-	13	-	TRBJ2-7	TRBV11-3	CASSSGQSYEQYF	TGTGCCAGCAGCTCCGGTCAATCCTACGAGCAGTACTTC
TRBD1	17	-	TRBJ1-1	TRBV7-9	CSSSLGVGTGGYFLAFF	TGTTCCAGCAGCTTAGGAGTTGGGACAGGGGGCTATTTTTTGGCTTTCTTT
TRBD1	14	-	TRBJ1-1	TRBV2	CASMWDRDNTEAFF	TGTGCCAGCATGTGGGACAGGGACAACACTGAAGCTTTCTTT
-	18	-	TRBJ1-4	TRBV14	CASSQERGGGSGNEKLFF	TGTGCCAGCAGCCAAGAACGGGGTGGGGGGTCCGGGAATGAAAAACTGTTTTTT
-	13	-	TRBJ1-4	TRBV19	CASNPRESEKLFF	TGTGCCAGTAATCCGAGGGAGAGCGAAAAACTGTTTTTT
TRBD1	17	-	TRBJ2-3	TRBV11-2	CASSLETDRGRKDTQYF	TGTGCCAGCAGCTTAGAAACTGACAGGGGGAGGAAAGATACGCAGTATTTT
TRBD1	14	-	TRBJ2-7	TRBV9	CASSVGTGKYEQYF	TGTGCCAGCAGCGTCGGGACAGGGAAGTACGAGCAGTACTTC
-	13	-	TRBJ2-2	TRBV29-1	CSGSGQNTGELFF	TGCAGCGGGTCCGGACAGAACACCGGGGAGCTGTTTTTT